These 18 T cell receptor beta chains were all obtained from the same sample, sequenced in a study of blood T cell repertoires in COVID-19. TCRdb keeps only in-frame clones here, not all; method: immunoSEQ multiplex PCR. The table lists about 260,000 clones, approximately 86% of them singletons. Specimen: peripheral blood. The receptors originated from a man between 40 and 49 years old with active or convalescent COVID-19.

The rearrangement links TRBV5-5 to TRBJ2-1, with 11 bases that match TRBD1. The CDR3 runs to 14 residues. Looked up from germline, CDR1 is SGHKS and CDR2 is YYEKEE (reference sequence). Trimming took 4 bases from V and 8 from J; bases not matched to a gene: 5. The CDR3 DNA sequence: TGTGCCAGCAGCCTCCGGACAGGGGGCCATGAGCAGTTCTTC. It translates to CASSLRTGGHEQFF.

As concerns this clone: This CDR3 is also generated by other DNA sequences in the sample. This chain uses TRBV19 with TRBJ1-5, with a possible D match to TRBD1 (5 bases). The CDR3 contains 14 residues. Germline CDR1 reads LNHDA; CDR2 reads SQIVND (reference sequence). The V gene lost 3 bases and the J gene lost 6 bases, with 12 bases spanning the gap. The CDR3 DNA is TGTGCCAGTAGTATCACAGGCGGTGGTCAGCCCCAGCATTTT. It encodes CASSITGGGQPQHF.

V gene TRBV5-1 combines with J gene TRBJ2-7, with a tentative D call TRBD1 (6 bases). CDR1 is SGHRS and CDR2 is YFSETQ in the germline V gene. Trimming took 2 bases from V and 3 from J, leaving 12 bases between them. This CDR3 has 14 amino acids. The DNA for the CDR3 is TGCGCCAGCAGCTTTGGACAGATTCGCTACGAGCAGTACTTC. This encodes CASSFGQIRYEQYF.

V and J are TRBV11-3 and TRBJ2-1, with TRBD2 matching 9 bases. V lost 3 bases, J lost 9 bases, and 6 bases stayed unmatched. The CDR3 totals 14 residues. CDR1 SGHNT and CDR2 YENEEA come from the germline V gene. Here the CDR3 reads CASSLGGRAVEQFF. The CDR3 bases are TGTGCCAGCAGCTTGGGCGGGAGGGCCGTTGAGCAGTTCTTC.

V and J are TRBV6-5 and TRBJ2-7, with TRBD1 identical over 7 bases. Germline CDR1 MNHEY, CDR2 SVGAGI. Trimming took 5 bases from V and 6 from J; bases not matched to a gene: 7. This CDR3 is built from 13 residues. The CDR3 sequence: CASSILGTAEQYF. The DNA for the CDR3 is TGTGCCAGCAGTATACTCGGGACAGCCGAGCAGTACTTC.

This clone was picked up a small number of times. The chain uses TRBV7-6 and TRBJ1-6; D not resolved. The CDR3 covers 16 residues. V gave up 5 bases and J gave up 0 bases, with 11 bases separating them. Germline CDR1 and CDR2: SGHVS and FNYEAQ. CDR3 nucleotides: TGTGCCAGCAGCCCCAAGGCTAGCTCCTATAATTCACCCCTCCACTTT. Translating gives CASSPKASSYNSPLHF.

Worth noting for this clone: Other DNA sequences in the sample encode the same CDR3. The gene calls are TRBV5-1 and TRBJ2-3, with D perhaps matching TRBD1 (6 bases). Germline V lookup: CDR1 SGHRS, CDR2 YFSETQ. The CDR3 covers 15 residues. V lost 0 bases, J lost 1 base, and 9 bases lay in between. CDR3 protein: CASSLAGDGTDTQYF. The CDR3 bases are TGCGCCAGCAGCTTGGCAGGGGACGGCACAGATACGCAGTATTTT.

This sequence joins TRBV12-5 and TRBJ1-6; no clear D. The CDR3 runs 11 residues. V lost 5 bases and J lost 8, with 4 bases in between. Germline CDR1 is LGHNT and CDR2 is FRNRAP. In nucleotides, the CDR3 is TGTGCTAGTGGTATCGATTCACCCCTCCACTTT. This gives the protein CASGIDSPLHF.

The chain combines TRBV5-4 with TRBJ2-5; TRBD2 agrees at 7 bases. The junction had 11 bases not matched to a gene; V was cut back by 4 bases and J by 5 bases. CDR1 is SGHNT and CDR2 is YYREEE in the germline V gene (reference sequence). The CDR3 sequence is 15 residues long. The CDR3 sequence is CASSPGGRVLETQYF. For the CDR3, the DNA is TGTGCCAGCAGCCCCGGAGGGAGGGTATTGGAGACCCAGTACTTC.

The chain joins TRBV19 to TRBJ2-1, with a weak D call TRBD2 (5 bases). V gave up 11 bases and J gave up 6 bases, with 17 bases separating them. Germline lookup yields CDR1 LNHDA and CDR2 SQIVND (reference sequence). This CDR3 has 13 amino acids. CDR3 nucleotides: TGTGCCGGCGGTAGTAGTCGGGGCAATGAGCAGTTCTTC. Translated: CAGGSSRGNEQFF.

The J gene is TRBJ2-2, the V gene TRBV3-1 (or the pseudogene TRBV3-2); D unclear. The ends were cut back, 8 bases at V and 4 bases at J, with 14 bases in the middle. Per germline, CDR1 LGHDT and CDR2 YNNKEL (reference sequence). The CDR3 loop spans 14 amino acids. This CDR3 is CASGDSKGTGELFF. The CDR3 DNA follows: TGTGCCAGCGGAGACTCCAAAGGCACCGGGGAGCTGTTTTTT.

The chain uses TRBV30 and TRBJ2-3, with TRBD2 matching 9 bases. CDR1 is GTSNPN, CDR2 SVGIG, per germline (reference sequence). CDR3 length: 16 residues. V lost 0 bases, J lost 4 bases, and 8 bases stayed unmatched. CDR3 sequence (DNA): TGTGCCTGGAGTGTACCCTATAGCGGGAGAGCAGATACGCAGTATTTT. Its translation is CAWSVPYSGRADTQYF.

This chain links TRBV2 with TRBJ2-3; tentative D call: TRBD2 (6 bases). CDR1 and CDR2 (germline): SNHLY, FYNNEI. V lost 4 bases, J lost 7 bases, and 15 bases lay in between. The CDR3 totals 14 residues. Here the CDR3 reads CASSGDSGGNTQYF. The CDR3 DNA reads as TGTGCCAGCAGTGGGGACTCGGGCGGGAATACGCAGTATTTT.

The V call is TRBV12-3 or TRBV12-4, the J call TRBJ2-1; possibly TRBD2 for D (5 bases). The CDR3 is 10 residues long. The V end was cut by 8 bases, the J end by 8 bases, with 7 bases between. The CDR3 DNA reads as TGTGCCAGCGGAGGATATGAGCAGTTCTTC. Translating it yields CASGGYEQFF.

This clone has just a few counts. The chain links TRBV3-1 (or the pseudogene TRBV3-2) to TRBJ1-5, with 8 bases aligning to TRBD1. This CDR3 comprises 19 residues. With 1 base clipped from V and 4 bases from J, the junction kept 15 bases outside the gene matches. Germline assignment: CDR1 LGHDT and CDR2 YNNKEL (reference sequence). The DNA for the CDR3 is TGTGCCAGCAGCCAAGGAGGGTCAGGGGGCCTCCGCAAGAATCAGCCCCAGCATTTT. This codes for CASSQGGSGGLRKNQPQHF.

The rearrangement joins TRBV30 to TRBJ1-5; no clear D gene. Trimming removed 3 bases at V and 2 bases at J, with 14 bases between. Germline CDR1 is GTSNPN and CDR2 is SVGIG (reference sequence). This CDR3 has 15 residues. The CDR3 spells CAWSSRVRGNQPQHF. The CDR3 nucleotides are TGTGCCTGGAGCTCCCGTGTGCGAGGCAATCAGCCCCAGCATTTT.

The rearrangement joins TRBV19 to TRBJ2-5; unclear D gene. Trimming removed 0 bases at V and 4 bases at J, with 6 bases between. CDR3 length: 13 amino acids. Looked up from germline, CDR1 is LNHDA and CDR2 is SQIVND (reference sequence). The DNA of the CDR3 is TGTGCCAGTAGTATAGATCTAGGAGAGACCCAGTACTTC. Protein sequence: CASSIDLGETQYF.

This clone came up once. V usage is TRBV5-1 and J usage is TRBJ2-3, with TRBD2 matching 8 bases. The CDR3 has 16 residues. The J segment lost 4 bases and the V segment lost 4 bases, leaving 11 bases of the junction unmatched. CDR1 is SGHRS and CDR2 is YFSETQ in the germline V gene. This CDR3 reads CASSALSGGFADTQYF. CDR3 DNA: TGCGCCAGCAGCGCCCTCTCGGGGGGGTTCGCAGATACGCAGTATTTT.